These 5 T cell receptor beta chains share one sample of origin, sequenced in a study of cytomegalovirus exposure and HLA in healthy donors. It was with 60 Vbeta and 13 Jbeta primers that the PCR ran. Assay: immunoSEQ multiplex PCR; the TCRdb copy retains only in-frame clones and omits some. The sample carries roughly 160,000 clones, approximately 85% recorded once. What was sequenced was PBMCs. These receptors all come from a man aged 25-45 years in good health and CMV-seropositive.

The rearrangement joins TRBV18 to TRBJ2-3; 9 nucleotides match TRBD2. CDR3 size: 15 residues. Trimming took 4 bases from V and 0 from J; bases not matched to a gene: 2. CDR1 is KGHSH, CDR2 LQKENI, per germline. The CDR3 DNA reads TGTGCCAGCTCACTAAGCGGGAGGAGCACAGATACGCAGTATTTT. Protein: CASSLSGRSTDTQYF.

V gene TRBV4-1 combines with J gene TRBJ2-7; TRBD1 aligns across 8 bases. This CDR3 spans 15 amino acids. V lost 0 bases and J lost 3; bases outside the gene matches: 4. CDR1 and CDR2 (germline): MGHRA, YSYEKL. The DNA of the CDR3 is TGCGCCAGCAGCCAAGATCCCGACAGGGGCTACGAGCAGTACTTC. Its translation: CASSQDPDRGYEQYF.

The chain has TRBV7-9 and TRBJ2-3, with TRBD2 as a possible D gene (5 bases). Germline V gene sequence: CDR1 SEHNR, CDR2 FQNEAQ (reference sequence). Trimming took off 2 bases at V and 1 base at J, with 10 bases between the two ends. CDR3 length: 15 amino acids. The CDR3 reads CASSLSSRGTDTQYF. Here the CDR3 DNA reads TGTGCCAGCAGCTTATCTAGCCGCGGCACAGATACGCAGTATTTT.

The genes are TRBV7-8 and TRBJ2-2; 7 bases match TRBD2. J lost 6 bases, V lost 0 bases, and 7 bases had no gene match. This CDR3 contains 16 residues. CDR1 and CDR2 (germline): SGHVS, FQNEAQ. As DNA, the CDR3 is TGTGCCAGCAGCTTAGCTCGGCGGGAGAATGCCGGGGAGCTGTTTTTT. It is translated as CASSLARRENAGELFF.

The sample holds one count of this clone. DNA of the CDR3: TGTGCCAGCAGCCCGTTAGCGGGAGGGCCTGGAGAGACCCAGTACTTC. Its translation is CASSPLAGGPGETQYF. This sequence joins TRBV13 and TRBJ2-5, with 11 bases identical to TRBD2. Germline lookup yields CDR1 PRHDT and CDR2 FYEKMQ (reference sequence). J gave up 4 bases and V 5 bases, and 9 bases lay outside the gene matches. The CDR3 has 16 amino acids.